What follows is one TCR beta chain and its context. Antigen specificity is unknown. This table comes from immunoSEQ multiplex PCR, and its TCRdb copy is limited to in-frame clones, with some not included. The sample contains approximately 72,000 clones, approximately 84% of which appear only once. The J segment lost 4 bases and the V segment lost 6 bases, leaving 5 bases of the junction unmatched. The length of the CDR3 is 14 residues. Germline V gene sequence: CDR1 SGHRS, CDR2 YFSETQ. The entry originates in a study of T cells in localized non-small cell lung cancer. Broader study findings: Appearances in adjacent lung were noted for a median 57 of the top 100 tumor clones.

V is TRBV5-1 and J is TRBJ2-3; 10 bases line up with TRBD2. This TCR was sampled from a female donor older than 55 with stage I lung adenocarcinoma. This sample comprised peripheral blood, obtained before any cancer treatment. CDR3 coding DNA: TGCGCCAGCAACCCTAGCGGGGGAGCAGATACGCAGTATTTT. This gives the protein CASNPSGGADTQYF.